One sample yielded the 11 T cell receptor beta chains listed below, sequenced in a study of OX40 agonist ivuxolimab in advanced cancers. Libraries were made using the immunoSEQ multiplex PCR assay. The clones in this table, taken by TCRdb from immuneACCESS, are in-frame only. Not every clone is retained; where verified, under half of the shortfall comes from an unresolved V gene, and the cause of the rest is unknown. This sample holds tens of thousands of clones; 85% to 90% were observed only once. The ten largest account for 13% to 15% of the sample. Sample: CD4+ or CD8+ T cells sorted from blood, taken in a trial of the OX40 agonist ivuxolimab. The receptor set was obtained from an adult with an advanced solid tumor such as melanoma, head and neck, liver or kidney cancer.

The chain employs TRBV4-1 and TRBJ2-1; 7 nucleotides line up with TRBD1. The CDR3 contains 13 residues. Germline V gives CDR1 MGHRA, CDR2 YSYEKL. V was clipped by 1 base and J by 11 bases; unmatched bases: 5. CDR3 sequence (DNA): TGCGCCAGCAGCCAAGCCAGGGACAGCAAGCAGTTCTTC. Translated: CASSQARDSKQFF.

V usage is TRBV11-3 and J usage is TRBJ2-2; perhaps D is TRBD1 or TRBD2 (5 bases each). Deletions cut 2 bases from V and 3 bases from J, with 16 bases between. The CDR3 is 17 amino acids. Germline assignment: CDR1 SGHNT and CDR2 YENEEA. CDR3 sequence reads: CASSLNGAWGYTGELFF. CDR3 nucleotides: TGTGCCAGCAGCTTAAACGGAGCATGGGGGTACACCGGGGAGCTGTTTTTT.

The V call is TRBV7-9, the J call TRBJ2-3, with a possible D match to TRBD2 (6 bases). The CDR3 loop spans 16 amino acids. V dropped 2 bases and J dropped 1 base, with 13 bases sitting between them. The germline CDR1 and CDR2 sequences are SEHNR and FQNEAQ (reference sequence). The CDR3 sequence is CASSLWSSGGTDTQYF. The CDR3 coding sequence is TGTGCCAGCAGCTTATGGAGTAGCGGAGGCACAGATACGCAGTATTTT. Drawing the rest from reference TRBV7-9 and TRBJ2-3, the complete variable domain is DTGVSQNPRHKITKRGQNVTFRCDPISEHNRLYWYRQTLGQGPEFLTYFQNEAQLEKSRLLSDRFSAERPKGSFSTLEIQRTEQGDSAMYLCASSLWSSGGTDTQYFGPGTRLTVL.

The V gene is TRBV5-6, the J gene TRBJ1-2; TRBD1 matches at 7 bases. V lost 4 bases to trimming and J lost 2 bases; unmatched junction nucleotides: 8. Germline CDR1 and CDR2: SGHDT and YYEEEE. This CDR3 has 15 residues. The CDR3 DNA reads TGTGCCAGCAGCCCCAACCCGGGACAGAACTATGGCTACACCTTC. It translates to CASSPNPGQNYGYTF.

In DNA form, the CDR3 reads TGTGCCAGCAGTGAAAACGGAGGTGTGGAGACCCAGTACTTC. This encodes CASSENGGVETQYF. J is TRBJ2-5 and V is TRBV6-4; D is perhaps TRBD2 (5 bases). Trimming left V 3 bases short and J 5 bases short, with 13 bases between. Germline lookup yields CDR1 MRHNA and CDR2 SNTAGT. The CDR3 extends over 14 amino acids.

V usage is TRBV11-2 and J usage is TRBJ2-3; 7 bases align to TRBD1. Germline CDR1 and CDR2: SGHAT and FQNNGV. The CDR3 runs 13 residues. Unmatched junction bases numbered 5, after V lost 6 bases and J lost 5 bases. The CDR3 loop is CASRQTGEDTQYF. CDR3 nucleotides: TGTGCCAGCAGACAAACAGGGGAAGATACGCAGTATTTT.

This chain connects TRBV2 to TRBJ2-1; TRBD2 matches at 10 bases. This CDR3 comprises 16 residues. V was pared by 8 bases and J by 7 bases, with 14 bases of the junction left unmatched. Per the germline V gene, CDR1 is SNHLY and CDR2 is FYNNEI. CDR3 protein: CASLKQGLAPKNEQFF. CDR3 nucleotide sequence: TGTGCCAGCCTAAAACAGGGACTAGCGCCTAAAAATGAGCAGTTCTTC.

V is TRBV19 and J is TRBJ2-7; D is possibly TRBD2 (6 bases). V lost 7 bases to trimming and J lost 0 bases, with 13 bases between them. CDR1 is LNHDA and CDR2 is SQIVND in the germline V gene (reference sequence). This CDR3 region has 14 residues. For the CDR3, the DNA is TGTGCCAGTACCCCGGAGGGACCCTCCTACGAGCAGTACTTC. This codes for CASTPEGPSYEQYF.

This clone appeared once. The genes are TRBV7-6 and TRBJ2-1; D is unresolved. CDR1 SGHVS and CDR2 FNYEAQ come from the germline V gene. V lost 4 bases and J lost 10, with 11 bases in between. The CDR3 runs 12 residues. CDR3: CASSSLGFEQFF. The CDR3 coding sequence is TGTGCCAGCAGCTCCTTGGGGTTCGAGCAGTTCTTC.

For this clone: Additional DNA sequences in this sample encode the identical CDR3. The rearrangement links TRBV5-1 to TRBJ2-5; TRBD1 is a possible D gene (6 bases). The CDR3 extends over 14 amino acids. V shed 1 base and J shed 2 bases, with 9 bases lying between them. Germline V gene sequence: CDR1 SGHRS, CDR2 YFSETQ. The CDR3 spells CASSLMGQQETQYF. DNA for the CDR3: TGCGCCAGCAGCTTGATGGGACAACAAGAGACCCAGTACTTC.

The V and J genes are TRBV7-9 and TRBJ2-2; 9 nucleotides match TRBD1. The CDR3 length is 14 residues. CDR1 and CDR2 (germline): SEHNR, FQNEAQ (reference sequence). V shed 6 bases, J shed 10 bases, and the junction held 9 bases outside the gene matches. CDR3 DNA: TGTGCCAGCAGATCCGGACAGGGGACCCTGGAGCTGTTTTTT. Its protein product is CASRSGQGTLELFF.